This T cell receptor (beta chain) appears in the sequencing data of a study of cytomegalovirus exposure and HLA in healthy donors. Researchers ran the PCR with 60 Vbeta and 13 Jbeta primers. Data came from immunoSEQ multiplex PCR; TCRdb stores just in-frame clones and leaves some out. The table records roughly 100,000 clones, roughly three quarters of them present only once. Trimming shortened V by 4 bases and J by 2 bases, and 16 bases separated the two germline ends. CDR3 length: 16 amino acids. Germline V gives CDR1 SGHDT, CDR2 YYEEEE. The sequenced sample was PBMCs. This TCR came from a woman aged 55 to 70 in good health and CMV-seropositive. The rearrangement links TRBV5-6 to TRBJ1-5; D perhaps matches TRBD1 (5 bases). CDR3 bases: TGTGCCAGCAGCACCGGGGGGGGAGGTGGCAATCAGCCCCAGCATTTT. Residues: CASSTGGGGGNQPQHF.